The source of this T cell receptor beta chain is a study of T cells in Graves' hyperthyroidism and ophthalmopathy. Trimming took 1 base from V and 2 from J, leaving 20 bases between them. This CDR3 is built from 18 residues. Germline values: CDR1 SGHAT, CDR2 FQNNGV. Uncontrolled infection, other autoimmune disease, pregnancy or lactation led to exclusion. Each diagnosis drew on symptoms, thyroxine, TRAb, thyroid ultrasound and orbital computed tomography findings. Amplification of TCR beta CDR3 regions was performed using RNA transcripts as template. During a first-round RT-PCR of the TCR CDR3, the HTBI primer set was used. TCRdb reprocessed the multiplex PCR reads via MiXCR and lists one record per CDR3 protein. This table holds more than 350,000 distinct CDR3 sequences, more than 12% found once. This clonotype was found many times. Its antigen is not identified. Broader study findings: A median 6.5 months before onset, the model predicted ophthalmopathy. Blood held most thyroid clonotypes expanded above 0.001 frequency.

Material for sequencing was blood. The sequence was collected from a woman aged 25 to 39 with Graves' ophthalmopathy. This chain connects TRBV11-2 to TRBJ1-1; no firm D call. The CDR3 bases are TGTGCCAGCAGCTTAGGAAGAGTCGGTGGCAGAATTAACACTGAAGCTTTCTTT. Its translation is CASSLGRVGGRINTEAFF.